This TCR beta chain was sequenced during a study of vaccination and CD4 T cells after COVID-19. Study information: The interval from dose two to post-vaccine sampling had a median of about 66 days, and it ranged from 14 to 241. Overlapping SARS-CoV-2, HCoV-NL63, HCoV-OC43 and HCoV-229E spike peptides were used to stimulate cells.

Germline assignment: CDR1 MNHNS and CDR2 SASEGT. There are 15 residues in the CDR3. The ends were cut back, 2 bases at V and 7 bases at J, with 14 bases in the middle. The treatment was: approximately nine-day PBMC culture with coronavirus spike peptide pools or control peptides (ViraFEST assay). The authors replaced half the medium with fresh IL-2 medium on days 3 and 7. Remarks on this clonotype: Its target is unknown.

Cultured CD4+ T cell DNA was sequenced using the Oncomine TCR Beta short-read assay. TCRdb passed the PCR reads through MiXCR, listing each CDR3 protein once. This sample yields 11,000 to 15,000 distinct CDR3 sequences, of which 30% to 35% are seen a single time; about 9.4% belongs to the top ten. The sequences come from CD4+ T cells from blood, cultured in vitro, collected after SARS-CoV-2 vaccination. The TCR comes from a human donor who had recovered from COVID-19. The genes are TRBV6-1 and TRBJ2-2; D possibly corresponds to TRBD2 (7 bases). CDR3 bases: TGTGCCAGCAGTGAAAGTGAGGGGGAGGGCGGGGAGCTGTTTTTT. Its translation: CASSESEGEGGELFF.